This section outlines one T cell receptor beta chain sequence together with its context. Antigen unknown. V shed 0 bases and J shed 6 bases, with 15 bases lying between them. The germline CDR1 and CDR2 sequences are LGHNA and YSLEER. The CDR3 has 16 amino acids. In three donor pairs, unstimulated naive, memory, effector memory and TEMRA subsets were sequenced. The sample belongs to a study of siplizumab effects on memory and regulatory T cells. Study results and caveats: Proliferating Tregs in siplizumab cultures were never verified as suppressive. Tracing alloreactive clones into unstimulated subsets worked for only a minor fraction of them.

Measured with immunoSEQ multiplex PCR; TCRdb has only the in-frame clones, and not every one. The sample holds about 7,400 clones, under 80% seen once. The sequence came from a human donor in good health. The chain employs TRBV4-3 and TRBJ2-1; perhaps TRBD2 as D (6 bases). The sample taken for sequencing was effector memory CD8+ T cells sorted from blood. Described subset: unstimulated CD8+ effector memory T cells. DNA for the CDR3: TGCGCCAGCAGCCAAGATCTGGGGGGAGCAGGCAATGAGCAGTTCTTC. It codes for CASSQDLGGAGNEQFF.